The rows below give T cell receptor beta chains drawn from one sample of a study of T cell responses to AZD1222 COVID-19 vaccine. Profiling relied on immunoSEQ multiplex PCR, and the TCRdb table lists in-frame clones only, not all of them. The sample has around 250,000 clones, more than 80% seen once; the top ten hold around 0.6%. Here the sequenced sample was peripheral blood, taken on day 0 of AZD1222 vaccination. These receptors originate from an adult in good health. Each CDR3 is given without its conserved first and last residue. Each record gives: J gene, V gene, CDR3 length, CDR3 protein.

TRBJ1-2,TRBV5-1,12,ASSLEGTVHGYT
TRBJ1-5,TRBV12-3/TRBV12-4,10,ASSPREGTKH
TRBJ2-1,TRBV5-5,15,ASSRPWAKRSYNEQF
TRBJ1-1,TRBV5-1,13,ASSFGQGGGTEAF
TRBJ1-2,TRBV6-2/TRBV6-3,9,ASSRDGSYT
TRBJ2-3,TRBV30,12,AWSADSLADTQY
TRBJ1-2,TRBV4-1,10,ASSQEAYGYT
TRBJ2-6,TRBV5-1,12,ASSLESGANVLT
TRBJ1-5,TRBV7-9,13,ASPRGSASNQPQH
TRBJ1-5,TRBV4-3,12,ASSVRVSNQPQH
TRBJ2-3,TRBV2,13,ASSQDTLGTNTQY
TRBJ1-2,TRBV28,12,ASSSPGDDYGYT
TRBJ2-7,TRBV28,6,ASGEQY
TRBJ2-1,TRBV9,10,ASSSRRNEQF
TRBJ1-4,TRBV28,15,ASSLDGGIILNEKLF
TRBJ1-1,TRBV28,13,ASSLRGRLNTEAF